This is a list of T cell receptor beta chains from one sample in a study of blood T cells in healthy people across ages. A single record per CDR3 protein comes from TCRdb applying MiXCR to the 5' RACE reads. The sample carries around 1,600,000 distinct CDR3 sequences, 35% to 45% recorded once. Material for sequencing was blood. The receptors were sampled from a woman between 18 and 30 years old in good health. Both conserved end residues are part of each CDR3. A D gene is named only where the DNA matches it firmly. Clone size is not always given. Where it is, it says once, few, many or a class for expanded clones.

DNA | CDR3 | V | D | J | size
TGTGCCAGCAGTGAACCCGGGACAGGAACAGGAGATGAGCAGTACTTC | CASSEPGTGTGDEQYF | TRBV12-3/TRBV12-4 | TRBD1 | TRBJ2-7 | -
TGTGCCAGCAGTTGGACCGGGGAGACCCAGTACTTC | CASSWTGETQYF | TRBV2 | - | TRBJ2-5 | -
TGTGCTAGTGGTTTGTGCAGGGTTCTCGGAGGATATACCTACGAGCAGTACTTC | CASGLCRVLGGYTYEQYF | TRBV12-5 | - | TRBJ2-7 | few
TGTGCCAGTAGTATTAACCCTCCCCCGAGGGCAGATACGCAGTATTTT | CASSINPPPRADTQYF | TRBV19 | - | TRBJ2-3 | -
TGCAGCGTTGACTACAGGGGCATTCTTGGCTACACCTTC | CSVDYRGILGYTF | TRBV29-1 | TRBD1 | TRBJ1-2 | -
TGTGCCAGCAGTCACGGGACAGGGGGGGGCTATGGCTACACCTTC | CASSHGTGGGYGYTF | TRBV6-5 | TRBD1 | TRBJ1-2 | -
TGTGCCAGCAGCCGAACCCCGGGAGGGGTCTCGTATGGCTACACCTTC | CASSRTPGGVSYGYTF | TRBV27 | - | TRBJ1-2 | few
TGCAGTACTACACAGACTAGCGGTGTCTACAATGAGCAGTTCTTC | CSTTQTSGVYNEQFF | TRBV20-1 | TRBD2 | TRBJ2-1 | -
TGTGCCAGCAGTGACTCTAGGGACAGGGGAGGGGATACGCAGTATTTT | CASSDSRDRGGDTQYF | TRBV12-3/TRBV12-4 | TRBD1 | TRBJ2-3 | -
TGTGCCAGCAGCCTTAGGGGTCGGGGACAGAGCTCCTACGAGCAGTACTTC | CASSLRGRGQSSYEQYF | TRBV7-9 | TRBD1 | TRBJ2-7 | -
TGTGCCAGCAGCCAAGACTTTACAGGGGAAACTAGAGAGGCTGAAGCTTTCTTT | CASSQDFTGETREAEAFF | TRBV3-1 | TRBD1 | TRBJ1-1 | -
TGTGCCACCAGTGATTCCCTCAATGAGCAGTTCTTC | CATSDSLNEQFF | TRBV24-1 | - | TRBJ2-1 | few
TGTGCCAGCAGCCCGCGTGAGGAGACCCAGTGCTTC | CASSPREETQCF | TRBV7-2 | - | TRBJ2-7 | -
TGTGCCAGCAGCTTAGGTCCGGGACAGGGATACCTGAGCTCCTACAATGAGCAGTTCTTC | CASSLGPGQGYLSSYNEQFF | TRBV7-9 | TRBD1 | TRBJ2-1 | -
TGTGCCAGCAGCGTACTCTCGGATCCCAATGGCTACACCTTC | CASSVLSDPNGYTF | TRBV9 | - | TRBJ1-2 | few
TGTGCCAGCAGCTTAGAGGCGGGACAGGGCGGTGGCTACACCTTC | CASSLEAGQGGGYTF | TRBV7-8 | TRBD1 | TRBJ1-2 | -
TGCGGCAGCAGCCGGACAGCAAATTCACCCCTCCACTTT | CGSSRTANSPLHF | TRBV5-1 | - | TRBJ1-6 | once
TGTGCCAGCAGGACAGGAAACTATCGCTACACCTTC | CASRTGNYRYTF | TRBV6-5 | - | TRBJ1-2 | -
TGCAGTGCTAGGACTAGCAAAGGCTACAATGAGCAGTACTTC | CSARTSKGYNEQYF | TRBV20-1 | TRBD2 | TRBJ2-5 | -
TGTGCCAGCAGCTTAGTTCCCCTCTATGAGCAGTTCTTC | CASSLVPLYEQFF | TRBV7-2 | - | TRBJ2-1 | -
TGTGCCAGCAGCTTAGATGGCGGGAGGGTAAATGAGCAGTTCTTC | CASSLDGGRVNEQFF | TRBV7-2 | TRBD2 | TRBJ2-1 | few
TGCAGTGCTAGCGGGAGGGCAGCCAAAAACATTCAGTACTTC | CSASGRAAKNIQYF | TRBV20-1 | TRBD2 | TRBJ2-4 | few
TGCAGTGCTAGCGGCCAGCGACAGCTACACTACGAGCAGTACTTC | CSASGQRQLHYEQYF | TRBV20-1 | - | TRBJ2-7 | once
TGCAGCGTTGAGACAAGTATGAACACTGAAGCTTTCTTT | CSVETSMNTEAFF | TRBV29-1 | - | TRBJ1-1 | -
TGTGCCAGCAGCTACCGACAGGGGCCACCCTACAATGAGCAGTTCTTC | CASSYRQGPPYNEQFF | TRBV6-6 | TRBD1 | TRBJ2-1 | -
TGTGCCAGCACCCGGGACCCTACCTACGAGCAGTACTTC | CASTRDPTYEQYF | TRBV12-3/TRBV12-4 | - | TRBJ2-7 | few